Each of the 32 T cell receptor beta chains below was sequenced from the same sample in a study of monozygotic twins with cystic fibrosis (dated by TCRdb to about 2021). The receptor library was made with the immunoSEQ multiplex PCR assay. Drawn from immuneACCESS, this table holds only the in-frame rearrangements with V and J called that TCRdb kept. Clones are partly lost; checked studies trace under half to an unresolved V gene and leave the rest unexplained. Within this sample are approximately 24,000 clones, with more than 75% of them counted one time only. Around 1.3% of the sample is taken by the ten largest. Sequencing used blood. Every receptor here comes from a woman aged 30 to 39 with cystic fibrosis.

The CDR3 sequence is CASSDSGGASDTQYF. The CDR3 nucleotides are TGTGCCAGCAGTGATAGCGGGGGGGCCTCAGATACGCAGTATTTT. The chain has TRBV6-4 and TRBJ2-3; TRBD2 matches 11 bases. J was trimmed by 4 bases and V by 3 bases; bases with no gene match: 3. This CDR3 has 15 amino acids. The germline gives CDR1 MRHNA, CDR2 SNTAGT.

V gene TRBV28 combines with J gene TRBJ1-2; 9 nucleotides agree with TRBD1. The CDR3 is 14 residues long. Trimming cost V 5 bases and J 13 bases; bases outside gene matches: 14. The germline gives CDR1 MDHEN, CDR2 SYDVKM. The CDR3 DNA reads TGTGCCAGCAGTCGAGGGGGGGGACAGGGTATACCCACCTTC. This gives the protein CASSRGGGQGIPTF.

This clone appeared a single time. V and J are TRBV7-8 and TRBJ1-6; unclear D gene. Trimming pared 5 bases from V and 7 bases from J, leaving 18 bases between. This CDR3 has 16 residues. In germline, CDR1 is SGHVS, CDR2 FQNEAQ. CDR3 nucleotide sequence: TGTGCCAGCAGCCACGACGGAGGACCGGCGAATTCACCCCTCCACTTT. This gives the protein CASSHDGGPANSPLHF. The full variable domain, its missing parts supplied by reference TRBV7-8 and TRBJ1-6, is GAGVSQSPRYKVAKRGQDVALRCDPISGHVSLFWYQQALGQGPEFLTYFQNEAQLDKSGLPSDRFFAERPEGSVSTLKIQRTQQEDSAVYLCASSHDGGPANSPLHFGNGTRLTVT.

J is TRBJ2-2 and V is TRBV7-9; D is unclear. Germline-derived CDR1 and CDR2 are SEHNR and FQNEAQ (reference sequence). This CDR3 has 16 residues. V was trimmed by 4 bases and J by 1 base, leaving 13 bases between them. For the CDR3, the DNA is TGTGCCAGCAGCTCCAAAACCGTCGGGAACACCGGGGAGCTGTTTTTT. Its translation is CASSSKTVGNTGELFF.

This sequence joins TRBV2 and TRBJ2-5, with 7 positions matching TRBD1. Looked up from germline, CDR1 is SNHLY and CDR2 is FYNNEI. The CDR3 is 17 amino acids. Unmatched junction bases numbered 14, after V lost 5 bases and J lost 2 bases. Here the CDR3 reads CASSHIRDSGIQETQYF. The DNA of the CDR3 is TGTGCCAGCAGTCATATCCGGGACAGCGGTATTCAAGAGACCCAGTACTTC.

The chain links TRBV29-1 to TRBJ2-3; 13 nucleotides line up with TRBD2. CDR1 and CDR2 from the germline V gene are SQVTM and ANQGSEA. The length of the CDR3 is 15 residues. The ends lost 5 bases at V and 8 bases at J; junction bases unmatched: 10. In DNA form, the CDR3 reads TGCAGCGTTCGGGCGACTAGCGGGGGGATGGGTACGCAGTATTTT. This encodes CSVRATSGGMGTQYF.

This chain uses TRBV27 with TRBJ1-2; D gene unclear. Germline CDR1 MNHEY, CDR2 SMNVEV (reference sequence). This CDR3 contains 16 residues. V was trimmed by 2 bases and J by 0 bases, leaving 13 bases between them. CDR3 coding DNA: TGTGCCAGCAGTTTAAGCCGGGCAGGAACTAACTATGGCTACACCTTC. As protein: CASSLSRAGTNYGYTF.

The genes are TRBV5-6 and TRBJ2-3; 8 bases match TRBD2. The trim removed 1 base at V and 5 bases at J, leaving 6 bases unmatched. Germline V gene data show CDR1 as SGHDT and CDR2 as YYEEEE. The CDR3 covers 15 residues. CDR3 sequence (DNA): TGTGCCAGCAGCTTGACGGGGGGGCCTGGAGATACGCAGTATTTT. This codes for CASSLTGGPGDTQYF.

V usage is TRBV4-3 and J usage is TRBJ2-2; D not resolved. Germline V gene sequence: CDR1 LGHNA, CDR2 YSLEER. The germline V and J ends were trimmed by 1 base and 3 bases, with 9 bases remaining between them. This CDR3 is built from 15 residues. The DNA for the CDR3 is TGCGCCAGCAGCCAAGGCTACAAGGACACCGGGGAGCTGTTTTTT. Its protein is CASSQGYKDTGELFF.

The chain joins TRBV29-1 to TRBJ1-2; TRBD1 agrees at 7 bases. The CDR3 is 12 amino acids. Losses at the gene ends were 7 bases for V and 8 bases for J; bases not matched to a gene: 10. Germline assignment: CDR1 SQVTM and CDR2 ANQGSEA. The CDR3 sequence: CSALTGDVGYTF. The CDR3 DNA is TGCAGCGCCCTTACAGGGGACGTCGGCTACACCTTC.

This chain links TRBV5-4 with TRBJ1-2; weak D call: TRBD1 (5 bases). CDR1 and CDR2 from the germline V gene are SGHNT and YYREEE (reference sequence). This CDR3 spans 15 amino acids. V was trimmed by 0 bases and J by 3 bases, leaving 12 bases between them. The DNA for the CDR3 is TGTGCCAGCAGCTTGGGGGGCTTAGTTGACTATGGCTACACCTTC. This gives the protein CASSLGGLVDYGYTF.

The chain recombines TRBV15 with TRBJ2-7; 8 nucleotides line up with TRBD2. Germline lookup yields CDR1 LNHNV and CDR2 YYDKDF (reference sequence). J gave up 2 bases and V 2 bases, and 8 bases lay outside the gene matches. The CDR3 is 16 residues long. CDR3 region: CATSRPSGGYPYEQYF. As DNA, the CDR3 is TGTGCCACCAGCAGACCGAGCGGGGGATACCCCTACGAGCAGTACTTC. The full variable domain, its missing parts supplied by reference TRBV15 and TRBJ2-7, is DAMVIQNPRYQVTQFGKPVTLSCSQTLNHNVMYWYQQKSSQAPKLLFHYYDKDFNNEADTPDNFQSRRPNTSFCFLDIRSPGLGDTAMYLCATSRPSGGYPYEQYFGPGTRLTVT.

The chain is built from TRBV9 and TRBJ1-1; D gene ambiguous. This CDR3 has 14 amino acids. The V gene's germline CDR1 is SGDLS and CDR2 YYNGEE. The V gene lost 1 base and the J gene lost 1 base, with 8 bases spanning the gap. The CDR3: CASSVYEENTEAFF. Written as DNA, the CDR3 is TGTGCCAGCAGCGTATATGAGGAGAACACTGAAGCTTTCTTT. The entire variable domain, with the rest obtained from reference TRBV9 and TRBJ1-1, is as follows: DSGVTQTPKHLITATGQRVTLRCSPRSGDLSVYWYQQSLDQGLQFLIQYYNGEERAKGNILERFSAQQFPDLHSELNLSSLELGDSALYFCASSVYEENTEAFFGQGTRLTVV.

This clone came up once. J is TRBJ2-2 and V is TRBV7-8; D may correspond to TRBD1 or TRBD2 (5 bases each). The CDR3 covers 15 residues. Trimming left V 4 bases short and J 15 bases short, with 24 bases between. CDR1 and CDR2 from the germline V gene are SGHVS and FQNEAQ. The chain's CDR3 is CASSSTSRGRGMVFF. In DNA, the CDR3 is TGTGCCAGCAGCTCCACCTCCCGGGGCAGAGGAATGGTGTTTTTT. Using reference TRBV7-8 and TRBJ2-2 for the parts outside the CDR3, the full variable domain is GAGVSQSPRYKVAKRGQDVALRCDPISGHVSLFWYQQALGQGPEFLTYFQNEAQLDKSGLPSDRFFAERPEGSVSTLKIQRTQQEDSAVYLCASSSTSRGRGMVFFGEGSRLTVL.

V and J are TRBV19 and TRBJ1-3; D not certain. The CDR3 is 13 amino acids. Per the germline V gene, CDR1 is LNHDA and CDR2 is SQIVND (reference sequence). V lost 1 base, J lost 4 bases, and 5 bases lay in between. CDR3 sequence reads: CASSIARGNTIYF. For the CDR3, the DNA is TGTGCCAGTAGTATAGCCAGAGGAAACACCATATATTTT.

This clone showed up just once. The chain uses TRBV5-1 and TRBJ2-1; 9 bases map to TRBD1. The CDR3 totals 19 residues. In germline, CDR1 is SGHRS, CDR2 YFSETQ. V was pared by 0 bases and J by 7 bases, with 17 bases of the junction left unmatched. The CDR3 DNA follows: TGCGCCAGCAGCTTGGCCCGATTCGGGACAGGGAGAGATCAGAATGAGCAGTTCTTC. This gives the protein CASSLARFGTGRDQNEQFF. Combining the CDR3 with reference TRBV5-1 and TRBJ2-1 gives the whole variable domain KAGVTQTPRYLIKTRGQQVTLSCSPISGHRSVSWYQQTPGQGLQFLFEYFSETQRNKGNFPGRFSGRQFSNSRSEMNVSTLELGDSALYLCASSLARFGTGRDQNEQFFGPGTRLTVL.

V and J are TRBV6-5 and TRBJ1-1, with D possibly being TRBD1 (5 bases). V lost 2 bases and J lost 6, with 16 bases in between. The CDR3 contains 15 residues. The germline gives CDR1 MNHEY, CDR2 SVGAGI. CDR3 coding DNA: TGTGCCAGCAGTTACGCCCAGGGCGTTTCGGCTGAAGCTTTCTTT. Protein product: CASSYAQGVSAEAFF.

The V call is TRBV4-3, the J call TRBJ2-1; 10 bases are shared with TRBD1. Germline V gene lookup returns CDR1 LGHNA and CDR2 YSLEER. This CDR3 spans 15 amino acids. Unmatched junction bases numbered 2, after V lost 3 bases and J lost 3 bases. CDR3 residues: CASSQGTGDYNEQFF. The DNA of the CDR3 is TGCGCCAGCAGCCAGGGGACAGGGGACTACAATGAGCAGTTCTTC.

The rearrangement links TRBV19 to TRBJ1-5, with 8 bases fitting TRBD1. In germline, CDR1 is LNHDA, CDR2 SQIVND (reference sequence). CDR3 length equals 15 residues. The J segment lost 2 bases and the V segment lost 6 bases, leaving 6 bases of the junction unmatched. For the CDR3, the DNA is TGTGCCAGTAGACAAAAGGACAGGGGCAATCAGCCCCAGCATTTT. It is translated as CASRQKDRGNQPQHF.

This clone has only a few counts. V usage is TRBV18 and J usage is TRBJ2-1; D is perhaps TRBD1 (7 bases). Trimming pared 0 bases from V and 3 bases from J, leaving 15 bases between. The CDR3 is 17 residues long. CDR1 and CDR2 from the germline V gene are KGHSH and LQKENI. The CDR3 is CASSPPGTEGLYNEQFF. The CDR3 bases are TGTGCCAGCTCACCACCCGGGACAGAGGGACTCTACAATGAGCAGTTCTTC.

This chain connects TRBV30 to TRBJ1-1; TRBD1 is a possible D gene (5 bases). The germline gives CDR1 GTSNPN, CDR2 SVGIG (reference sequence). CDR3 length equals 13 residues. V was trimmed by 0 bases and J by 6 bases, leaving 11 bases between them. CDR3 protein: CAWSVLRDPEAFF. The CDR3 DNA reads TGTGCCTGGAGTGTATTAAGGGACCCTGAAGCTTTCTTT.

This chain joins TRBV2 and TRBJ1-1; D remains ambiguous. CDR1 and CDR2 (germline): SNHLY, FYNNEI. Trimming removed 4 bases from V and 8 bases from J, with 5 bases in between. This CDR3 is 10 amino acids long. CDR3 coding DNA: TGTGCCAGCAGTGTAGTAGAAGCTTTCTTT. It codes for CASSVVEAFF. Full variable domain (missing parts from reference TRBV2 and TRBJ1-1): EPEVTQTPSHQVTQMGQEVILRCVPISNHLYFYWYRQILGQKVEFLVSFYNNEISEKSEIFDDQFSVERPDGSNFTLKIRSTKLEDSAMYFCASSVVEAFFGQGTRLTVV.

DNA for the CDR3: TGTGCCAGCAGCTTATTAGGAATAGATACGCAGTATTTT. Translation gives CASSLLGIDTQYF. The J gene is TRBJ2-3, the V gene TRBV7-2; D unclear. The CDR3 has 13 residues. V dropped 2 bases and J dropped 5 bases, with 8 bases sitting between them. Looked up from germline, CDR1 is SGHTA and CDR2 is FQGNSA.

This rearrangement joins TRBV5-1 to TRBJ1-1; TRBD1 matches 10 bases. J was trimmed by 1 base and V by 4 bases; bases with no gene match: 7. This CDR3 comprises 16 residues. From germline, CDR1 is SGHRS and CDR2 YFSETQ. In nucleotides, the CDR3 is TGCGCCAGCAGCCATAGAGGACAGGGGGGGAACACTGAAGCTTTCTTT. It specifies CASSHRGQGGNTEAFF.

DNA for the CDR3: TGTGCCAGCAGCCGAGACAGGGCGCCTTCCTCCTACGAGCAGTACTTC. The encoded protein is CASSRDRAPSSYEQYF. The J gene is TRBJ2-7, the V gene TRBV7-9; 7 nucleotides line up with TRBD1. The junction had 10 bases not matched to a gene; V was cut back by 5 bases and J by 0 bases. Per germline, CDR1 SEHNR and CDR2 FQNEAQ (reference sequence). The CDR3 totals 16 residues.

The chain has TRBV13 and TRBJ2-1; no clear D. This CDR3 has 12 residues. Trimming removed 5 bases at V and 6 bases at J, with 8 bases between. CDR1 PRHDT and CDR2 FYEKMQ come from the germline V gene (reference sequence). CDR3 residues: CASSHSSNEQFF. The CDR3 bases are TGTGCCAGCAGCCATAGCAGCAATGAGCAGTTCTTC. Filled out from reference TRBV13 and TRBJ2-1, the complete variable domain reads AAGVIQSPRHLIKEKRETATLKCYPIPRHDTVYWYQQGPGQDPQFLISFYEKMQSDKGSIPDRFSAQQFSDYHSELNMSSLELGDSALYFCASSHSSNEQFFGPGTRLTVL.

This clone was recorded only once. The chain combines TRBV2 with TRBJ1-6; possible D gene TRBD1, 6 bases. This CDR3 contains 18 residues. Trimming took off 3 bases at V and 0 bases at J, with 15 bases between the two ends. Germline CDR1 reads SNHLY; CDR2 reads FYNNEI. CDR3: CASSEGGGPSSYNSPLHF. The DNA for the CDR3 is TGTGCCAGCAGTGAGGGGGGCGGGCCCAGCTCCTATAATTCACCCCTCCACTTT.

The V and J genes are TRBV15 and TRBJ2-5; no clear D. The germline V gene has CDR1 LNHNV and CDR2 YYDKDF (reference sequence). The CDR3 length is 14 residues. Between the trimmed V and J ends, which lost 2 bases and 5 bases, there was a span of 12 bases. CDR3 in DNA: TGTGCCACCAGCAGATCCCAGGAAGCGGAGACCCAGTACTTC. This gives the protein CATSRSQEAETQYF.

The chain combines TRBV18 with TRBJ2-3; D is unresolved. Trimming left V 3 bases short and J 1 base short, with 17 bases between. CDR3 length: 17 residues. Per the germline V gene, CDR1 is KGHSH and CDR2 is LQKENI. CDR3 in DNA: TGTGCCAGCTCACCGGGGTGGGGTGTAGGCCGCACAGATACGCAGTATTTT. It codes for CASSPGWGVGRTDTQYF.

The genes are TRBV6-1 and TRBJ2-3; D possibly corresponds to TRBD2 (6 bases). CDR3 size: 14 residues. V lost 7 bases to trimming and J lost 0 bases, with 11 bases between them. Germline values: CDR1 MNHNS, CDR2 SASEGT. This CDR3 reads CASTERASTDTQYF. Here the CDR3 DNA reads TGTGCCAGCACTGAGCGGGCAAGCACAGATACGCAGTATTTT.

V usage is TRBV28 and J usage is TRBJ1-6, with a possible D match to TRBD1 (6 bases). V shed 3 bases and J shed 4 bases, with 13 bases lying between them. The CDR3 sequence is 16 residues long. CDR1 MDHEN and CDR2 SYDVKM come from the germline V gene. As DNA, the CDR3 is TGTGCCAGCAGTTTCCGGACAGCTTCTTATAATTCACCCCTCCACTTT. This encodes CASSFRTASYNSPLHF.

The V and J genes are TRBV6-1 and TRBJ1-1, with D possibly being TRBD1 (5 bases). Germline V gene sequence: CDR1 MNHNS, CDR2 SASEGT. V shed 5 bases and J shed 2 bases, with 12 bases lying between them. The CDR3 is made up of 14 amino acids. The CDR3 spells CASSRDRPNTEAFF. The CDR3 bases are TGTGCCAGCAGTAGAGACAGACCTAACACTGAAGCTTTCTTT.